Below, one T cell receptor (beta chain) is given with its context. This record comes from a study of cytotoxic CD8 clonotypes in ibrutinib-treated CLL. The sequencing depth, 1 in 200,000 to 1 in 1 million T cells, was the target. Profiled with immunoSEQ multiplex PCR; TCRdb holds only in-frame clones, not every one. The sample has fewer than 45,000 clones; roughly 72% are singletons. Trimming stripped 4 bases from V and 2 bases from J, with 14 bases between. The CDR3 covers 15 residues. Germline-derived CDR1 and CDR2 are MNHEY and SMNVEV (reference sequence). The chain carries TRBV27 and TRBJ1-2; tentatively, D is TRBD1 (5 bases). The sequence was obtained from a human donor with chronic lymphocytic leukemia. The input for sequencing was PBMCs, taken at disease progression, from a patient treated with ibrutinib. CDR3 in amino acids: CASSSPGAGNYGYTF. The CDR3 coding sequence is TGTGCCAGCAGTTCCCCCGGGGCAGGAAACTATGGCTACACCTTC.